This TCR beta chain was sequenced during a study of T cells in Graves' hyperthyroidism and ophthalmopathy. The overall study: Prior to any treatment, at the point of initial diagnosis, peripheral blood was collected.

Amplification yielded TCR beta CDR3 regions, with RNA transcripts as the source. Researchers ran a first-round RT-PCR on the TCR CDR3 using the HTBI primer set. TCRdb recomputed calls from the multiplex PCR reads with MiXCR, one row per CDR3 protein. This sample carries 360,000 or so distinct CDR3 sequences, around 18% of them seen once, and the ten largest clones take 15% to 18%. V dropped 5 bases and J dropped 4; count of bases not matched to a gene: 12. CDR1 is MNHNS and CDR2 is SASEGT in the germline V gene. CDR3 length: 18 residues. As concerns this clonotype: Antigen unknown.

Study conclusions and caveats: Through a model of 13 V-J features, ophthalmopathy was separated from stable hyperthyroidism. The majority of expanded thyroid clonotypes above 0.001 also appeared in blood.

Sequenced: blood. The source of this sequence is a woman in her forties with Graves' ophthalmopathy. This rearrangement joins TRBV6-1 to TRBJ2-5; 14 nucleotides match TRBD2. The CDR3 sequence: CASSRLLPGLAGVETQYF. DNA of the CDR3: TGTGCCAGCAGTCGCCTACTTCCGGGACTAGCGGGAGTAGAGACCCAGTACTTC.